This note documents a single T cell receptor (beta chain) sequence. What it recognizes is unknown. The CDR3 length is 17 residues. Germline CDR1 and CDR2: MGHRA and YSYEKL. J was trimmed by 0 bases and V by 5 bases; bases with no gene match: 8. Carried by the TCR beta cDNA libraries were unique molecular identifiers. TCRdb analysed the PCR reads with MiXCR anew, one entry per CDR3 protein. Of 820,000 or so distinct CDR3 sequences in the sample, roughly 50% were seen once. The source of the sample is a study of post-analysis software for immune sequencing data. In the study overall: Courses of disease covered relapsing-remitting, secondary progressive and progressive-relapsing multiple sclerosis.

Overall study results and limits: A significant reduction in normalized Chao1 diversity was observed in multiple sclerosis patients versus controls. Comparison of patients with controls showed five TRBV segments more frequent in patients, TRBV5-6, TRBV5-1 and TRBV20-1 among them.

This clonotype was obtained from a girl aged 10 to 17 with multiple sclerosis. V is TRBV4-1 and J is TRBJ1-3, with 9 bases aligning to TRBD1. Specimen: blood. As DNA, the CDR3 is TGCGCCAGCAGCTTAACCGGGACAGGGTACTCTGGAAACACCATATATTTT. Translation: CASSLTGTGYSGNTIYF.